One and the same sample provided the 23 T cell receptor beta chains below, sequenced in a study of OX40 agonist ivuxolimab in advanced cancers. Repertoires were generated with immunoSEQ multiplex PCR, while TCRdb's copy carries only in-frame clones and drops some. The repertoire holds tens of thousands of clones, with 84% as singletons. The material sequenced was CD4+ or CD8+ T cells sorted from blood, taken in a trial of the OX40 agonist ivuxolimab. Receptor source: an adult with an advanced solid tumor such as melanoma, head and neck, liver or kidney cancer.

The chain has TRBV5-1 and TRBJ1-2; possibly TRBD1 for D (5 bases). Trimming stripped 5 bases from V and 8 bases from J, with 13 bases between. This CDR3 has 12 residues. The germline gives CDR1 SGHRS, CDR2 YFSETQ. CDR3 coding DNA: TGCGCCAGCAGAGATGGGACTCAAGGCTACACCTTC. This sequence encodes CASRDGTQGYTF.

Concerning this clone itself: This CDR3 is also generated by other DNA sequences in the sample. The chain combines TRBV2 with TRBJ1-2, with D maybe TRBD1 (6 bases). The V gene lost 0 bases and the J gene lost 4 bases, with 9 bases spanning the gap. Per the germline V gene, CDR1 is SNHLY and CDR2 is FYNNEI. This CDR3 has 14 residues. The CDR3 nucleotides are TGTGCCAGCAGTGAAGCTAGAGGGGGCTATGGCTACACCTTC. Translating it yields CASSEARGGYGYTF.

This clone was counted a single time. The chain has TRBV2 and TRBJ1-3; 7 bases line up with TRBD1. V lost 4 bases and J lost 4; bases outside the gene matches: 4. CDR1 and CDR2 (germline): SNHLY, FYNNEI. The length of the CDR3 is 14 residues. This chain's CDR3 is CASSGGGQGNTIYF. Written as DNA, the CDR3 is TGTGCCAGCAGTGGGGGGGGACAGGGAAACACCATATATTTT.

J is TRBJ1-4 and V is TRBV19; the D is unclear. The ends were cut back, 5 bases at V and 5 bases at J, with 12 bases in the middle. CDR3 length: 14 residues. The germline V gene encodes CDR1 LNHDA and CDR2 SQIVND (reference sequence). The CDR3 is CASSPGYRNEKLFF. CDR3 sequence (DNA): TGTGCCAGTAGTCCCGGGTACAGAAATGAAAAACTGTTTTTT.

V usage is TRBV7-3 and J usage is TRBJ2-3; D gene uncertain. The CDR3 runs 13 residues. CDR1 is SGHTA and CDR2 is FQGTGA in the germline V gene. Trimming cost V 6 bases and J 0 bases, with 7 bases left between them. In DNA form, the CDR3 reads TGTGCCAGCAGGGGCGGAAGCACAGATACGCAGTATTTT. Its translation is CASRGGSTDTQYF.

The chain uses TRBV5-6 and TRBJ1-3, with a possible D match to TRBD1 (6 bases). The length of the CDR3 is 15 residues. CDR1 is SGHDT, CDR2 YYEEEE, per germline. The germline V and J ends were trimmed by 1 base and 4 bases, with 12 bases remaining between them. The CDR3 sequence: CASSLRSGGGNTIYF. The DNA of the CDR3 is TGTGCCAGCAGCTTGAGATCTGGGGGCGGAAACACCATATATTTT.

This chain connects TRBV6-6 to TRBJ2-5, with 7 bases fitting TRBD1. V shed 6 bases, J shed 5 bases, and the junction held 9 bases outside the gene matches. Germline CDR1 reads MNHNY; CDR2 reads SVGAGI (reference sequence). CDR3 length: 14 amino acids. The CDR3 here is CASRIRRGPETQYF. The CDR3 nucleotides read TGTGCCAGCAGAATACGAAGGGGGCCTGAGACCCAGTACTTC.

This clone showed up just once. J is TRBJ1-6 and V is TRBV9; possibly TRBD1 for D (6 bases). The CDR3 length is 14 residues. With 2 bases removed from V and 9 bases from J, the gap between germline ends came to 12 bases. Germline-derived CDR1 and CDR2 are SGDLS and YYNGEE. CDR3 loop: CASSVQGSGSPLHF. The CDR3 bases are TGTGCCAGCAGCGTCCAGGGGTCGGGTTCACCCCTCCACTTT.

The chain couples TRBV6-1 to TRBJ1-4, with a possible D match to TRBD1 (5 bases). The CDR3 has 13 amino acids. V was pared by 5 bases and J by 10 bases, with 14 bases between. Germline V gives CDR1 MNHNS, CDR2 SASEGT. CDR3 protein: CASSRGSPRKLFF. The CDR3 DNA sequence: TGTGCCAGCAGTCGGGGGTCACCCAGAAAACTGTTTTTT.

The rearrangement links TRBV19 to TRBJ1-3; TRBD1 matches at 7 bases. CDR1 is LNHDA, CDR2 SQIVND, per germline (reference sequence). V lost 3 bases, J lost 2 bases, and 4 bases stayed unmatched. The CDR3 covers 15 residues. Written as DNA, the CDR3 is TGTGCCAGTAGTATTCTACAGGGGCCTGGAAACACCATATATTTT. Protein sequence: CASSILQGPGNTIYF.

The rearrangement uses TRBV5-4 and TRBJ2-2, with 15 bases lining up with TRBD2. The germline CDR1 and CDR2 sequences are SGHNT and YYREEE (reference sequence). The J segment lost 4 bases and the V segment lost 2 bases, leaving 6 bases of the junction unmatched. CDR3 size: 18 residues. CDR3 in amino acids: CASSFGLAGGPGTGELFF. As DNA, the CDR3 is TGTGCCAGCAGCTTTGGACTAGCGGGGGGGCCGGGCACCGGGGAGCTGTTTTTT. Full variable domain (missing parts from reference TRBV5-4 and TRBJ2-2): ETGVTQSPTHLIKTRGQQVTLRCSSQSGHNTVSWYQQALGQGPQFIFQYYREEENGRGNFPPRFSGLQFPNYSSELNVNALELDDSALYLCASSFGLAGGPGTGELFFGEGSRLTVL.

The chain uses TRBV5-1 and TRBJ2-7, with TRBD2 matching over 8 bases. Per germline, CDR1 SGHRS and CDR2 YFSETQ. Germline trimming cut 4 bases from V and 3 bases from J; bases unmatched to any gene: 6. The CDR3 has 14 amino acids. The CDR3 is CASSVTSGDYEQYF. The CDR3 nucleotides are TGCGCCAGCAGCGTTACTAGCGGAGACTACGAGCAGTACTTC.

The chain has TRBV28 and TRBJ2-1; possibly TRBD2 for D (5 bases). The V end lost 10 bases, the J end lost 6 bases, and 22 bases lay between the germline ends. In germline, CDR1 is MDHEN, CDR2 SYDVKM. CDR3 length: 15 residues. CDR3 DNA: TGTGCCATCACGGCGGGCAACCTTCAAGCCAATGAGCAGTTCTTC. Its protein product is CAITAGNLQANEQFF.

This chain links TRBV7-2 with TRBJ2-1; TRBD2 is a possible D gene (5 bases). The germline V gene has CDR1 SGHTA and CDR2 FQGNSA. Trimming removed 3 bases from V and 6 bases from J, with 12 bases in between. This CDR3 spans 14 amino acids. The CDR3 reads CASSLTQTSNEQFF. For the CDR3, the DNA is TGTGCCAGCAGCTTGACTCAAACTAGCAATGAGCAGTTCTTC.

The chain uses TRBV27 and TRBJ2-2; either TRBD1 or TRBD2 may supply D (5 bases each). Germline V CDR1 and CDR2: MNHEY, SMNVEV (reference sequence). The CDR3 length is 14 residues. Trimming shortened V by 11 bases and J by 5 bases, and 18 bases separated the two germline ends. For the CDR3, the DNA is TGTGCCTGCCGAGGGGTAGTCACGACCGGGGAGCTGTTTTTT. This translates into CACRGVVTTGELFF.

As regards this clone: An end of the junction does not agree with germline; a read error may underlie this. The gene calls are TRBV4-2 and TRBJ2-7; D call uncertain. This CDR3 region has 14 residues. Germline CDR1 is LGHNA and CDR2 is YNFKEQ. The CDR3 DNA reads TGTGCCAGCAGCCATGTCGGGTCCGAGCAGTACGTGTCGTTC. Translating gives CASSHVGSEQYVSF.

The chain links TRBV27 to TRBJ2-5; 9 bases map to TRBD1. Near its end, the DNA agrees better with TRBJ2-7, so the J call may be wrong. The germline V gene has CDR1 MNHEY and CDR2 SMNVEV (reference sequence). The CDR3 has 15 residues. This chain's CDR3 is CASSLKGQGSYEQYF. In DNA form, the CDR3 reads TGTGCCAGCAGTTTGAAGGGACAGGGATCCTACGAGCAGTACTTC.

V is TRBV5-4 and J is TRBJ2-7; perhaps TRBD2 as D (5 bases). Germline assignment: CDR1 SGHNT and CDR2 YYREEE (reference sequence). The CDR3 spans 12 residues. V shed 2 bases and J shed 6 bases, with 9 bases lying between them. The DNA of the CDR3 is TGTGCCAGCAGCTTAGACTACGGCGAGCAGTACTTC. Translated: CASSLDYGEQYF.

This chain links TRBV5-4 with TRBJ1-1, with D maybe TRBD1 (5 bases). CDR3 length: 14 residues. With 1 base removed from V and 4 bases from J, the gap between germline ends came to 11 bases. Germline CDR1 SGHNT, CDR2 YYREEE (reference sequence). The CDR3 DNA reads as TGTGCCAGCAGCTTGAGGGGAGGGCCCACTGAAGCTTTCTTT. Translating it yields CASSLRGGPTEAFF.

This chain uses TRBV28 with TRBJ1-2; D uncertain. The V gene's germline CDR1 is MDHEN and CDR2 SYDVKM. The CDR3 has 16 residues. Trimming cost V 4 bases and J 8 bases, with 23 bases left between them. CDR3 sequence: CASSSPRQEGTGGYTF. The CDR3 nucleotides are TGTGCCAGCAGTTCACCTCGCCAGGAGGGTACGGGAGGCTACACCTTC.

V is TRBV7-2 and J is TRBJ2-2; tentatively, D is TRBD1 (5 bases). Germline CDR1 and CDR2: SGHTA and FQGNSA. The CDR3 consists of 14 residues. V shed 0 bases and J shed 5 bases, with 7 bases lying between them. The CDR3 reads CASSLAGLTGELFF. The DNA of the CDR3 is TGTGCCAGCAGCTTAGCGGGGCTGACCGGGGAGCTGTTTTTT.

This rearrangement joins TRBV9 to TRBJ2-1; 7 nucleotides line up with TRBD1. CDR1 SGDLS and CDR2 YYNGEE come from the germline V gene. V lost 2 bases and J lost 15; bases outside the gene matches: 11. CDR3 size: 13 residues. CDR3 in amino acids: CASSVGTEGLPFF. DNA of the CDR3: TGTGCCAGCAGCGTGGGGACAGAGGGGTTGCCGTTCTTC.

The J gene is TRBJ2-3, the V gene TRBV2, with 15 nucleotides matching TRBD2. CDR1 and CDR2 (germline): SNHLY, FYNNEI. This CDR3 is 17 amino acids long. Trimming cost V 7 bases and J 5 bases; bases outside gene matches: 10. The CDR3 sequence is CASKRTSGGALGDTQYF. The CDR3 DNA follows: TGTGCCAGCAAACGGACTAGCGGGGGGGCCTTAGGAGATACGCAGTATTTT.